The 6 T cell receptor beta chains below all came from one sample that was sequenced in a study of cytomegalovirus exposure and HLA in healthy donors. The PCR used 60 Vbeta and 13 Jbeta primers. Sequencing was performed with immunoSEQ multiplex PCR; in TCRdb, only in-frame clones are kept and a portion is missing. The sample contains 150,000 to 200,000 clones, more than 75% of which appear only once. The sequenced sample was PBMCs. The receptors come from a girl less than two years old in good health and CMV-seronegative.

This clone was counted once. J is TRBJ2-7 and V is TRBV13; 8 positions agree with TRBD2. Germline lookup yields CDR1 PRHDT and CDR2 FYEKMQ (reference sequence). The junction had 15 bases not matched to a gene; V was cut back by 5 bases and J by 3 bases. The CDR3 runs to 17 residues. CDR3 region: CASSPRHRLATYYEQYF. The CDR3 nucleotides are TGTGCCAGCAGCCCTAGACACCGACTAGCGACCTACTACGAGCAGTACTTC.

The rearrangement links TRBV6-6 to TRBJ2-7, with TRBD1 matching over 9 bases. CDR1 and CDR2 from the germline V gene are MNHNY and SVGAGI (reference sequence). The ends lost 2 bases at V and 6 bases at J; junction bases unmatched: 8. The CDR3 is made up of 15 amino acids. The CDR3 DNA sequence: TGTGCCAGCAGTTACACGCGGGACAGGGTAACCGAGCAGTACTTC. This codes for CASSYTRDRVTEQYF.

V gene TRBV27 combines with J gene TRBJ1-4; 8 bases map to TRBD1. The V gene's germline CDR1 is MNHEY and CDR2 SMNVEV (reference sequence). With V trimmed by 5 bases and J by 6 bases, 5 bases remained unmatched. The CDR3 has 14 residues. CDR3 nucleotides: TGTGCCAGCAGTCCCCAGGGGGCCGATGAAAAACTGTTTTTT. Residues: CASSPQGADEKLFF. The variable domain in full, completed from reference TRBV27 and TRBJ1-4, reads EAQVTQNPRYLITVTGKKLTVTCSQNMNHEYMSWYRQDPGLGLRQIYYSMNVEVTDKGDVPEGYKVSRKEKRNFPLILESPSPNQTSLYFCASSPQGADEKLFFGSGTQLSVL.

A single count supports this clone. The chain carries TRBV10-2 and TRBJ2-5; 12 positions match TRBD2. The CDR3 length is 15 residues. Germline V gene lookup returns CDR1 WSHSY and CDR2 SAAADI. V lost 5 bases to trimming and J lost 3 bases; unmatched junction nucleotides: 4. The CDR3 loop is CASSPASGGEETQYF. The CDR3 DNA reads as TGCGCCAGCAGTCCGGCTAGCGGGGGGGAAGAGACCCAGTACTTC.

CDR3 loop: CASSLRGDDTQYF. The CDR3 bases are TGTGCCAGCAGCTTAAGGGGGGATGATACGCAGTATTTT. This chain links TRBV7-3 with TRBJ2-3; TRBD2 might be the D (6 bases). Trimming cost V 1 base and J 6 bases, with 8 bases left between them. The CDR3 spans 13 residues. Germline CDR1 reads SGHTA; CDR2 reads FQGTGA.

In DNA, the CDR3 is TGTGCCAGCAGTGATAGTTCTAGCACAGATACGCAGTATTTT. Amino acid sequence: CASSDSSSTDTQYF. The J gene is TRBJ2-3, the V gene TRBV2; D is unclear. The CDR3 has 14 residues. Germline CDR1 SNHLY, CDR2 FYNNEI. V lost 3 bases and J 0 bases, leaving 7 bases between the germline ends.